This TCR beta chain is from a study of T cells in Graves' hyperthyroidism and ophthalmopathy (dated by TCRdb to between 2019 and 2020). Context from the whole study: Peripheral blood samples were taken at the time of initial diagnosis, prior to any treatment. A discovery cohort of fewer than 110 patients, fewer than 50 with Graves' ophthalmopathy and 55 to 65 with stable Graves' hyperthyroidism, was used to find distinguishing TCR V-J signatures. Prospective prediction of ophthalmopathy was tested in an independent validation cohort of under 20 hyperthyroidism patients and approximately 17 patients who later progressed to ophthalmopathy. For training and testing, the 80 to 100 patients in the discovery cohort were randomly divided in a 7:3 ratio. In about six Graves' hyperthyroidism patients, the study also compared T-cell repertoires from thyroid tissue with T-cell repertoires from blood. Following sampling, methimazole starting at 30 mg daily was given to hyperthyroidism patients, and high-dose intravenous methylprednisolone was given to ophthalmopathy patients. According to the paper, TCR Vbeta CDR3 sequencing was carried out on over 130 peripheral blood samples, which came from under 50 ophthalmopathy, 75 or so hyperthyroidism and some 17 progressor patients.

About this clonotype itself: This receptor's antigen is unknown. Per-base qualities were not stored, and no clone one base away is much larger.

Summary of the overall study and its limitations: Sample size was not statistically predetermined, and investigators were not blinded to group allocation. Ophthalmopathy was separated from stable hyperthyroidism by a 13 V-J signature model, with about 88% sensitivity and 81% to 82% specificity obtained in cross-validation and 80%/75% obtained in testing. In validation, the model predicted progression to ophthalmopathy a median of roughly 6.2 months before onset, with about 64% sensitivity and 72.22% specificity. Most expanded thyroid clonotypes (frequency above 0.001) were also found in blood, which suggests that blood repertoires may mirror thyroid immune responses.

The germline V gene supplies CDR1 SGHRS and CDR2 YFSETQ. Trimming takes 0 bases from V and 3 bases from J, and the germline ends sit 9 bases apart. Including cysteine and phenylalanine, the CDR3 has 14 amino acids. Of the read, only the CDR3 DNA is kept; its 42 bases are in frame from base 1. TCR beta CDR3 regions were amplified from RNA transcripts. A first-round RT-PCR of the TCR CDR3 used the HTBI primer set with the Qiagen OneStep RT-PCR kit. Libraries were constructed in a second round of multiplex PCR, after which size selection and purification were performed. Paired-end sequencing of the libraries was performed with 100 bp reads on an Illumina HiSeq2000. From the authors' description of their analysis: SOAPnuke was used to process the raw data, removing reads that contained adapters or uncalled bases, had a mean Phred below 15, or lacked an exact match to the constant primer or identifier. High-quality paired reads were merged using COPE v1.2.5, and each unique nucleotide sequence was defined as a clonotype. MiTCR v1.1 was used to align clonotypes to the IMGT TRBV, TRBD and TRBJ reference segments. Analysis was restricted to V-J combinations with a frequency above 0.0001, which covered about 99% of repertoires. The TCS score was defined as F50 (clonal expansion) divided by E x V (chaos), with BLOSUM62-based TCRdist calculated between CDR3 peptides within each V-J. Welch's t-statistics and random forest reduced around 550 V-J features to roughly 13, which were used in a naive Bayes classifier (R e1071). The Morisita-Horn index was used to measure how similar the thyroid and blood repertoires were. Clones were called with MiXCR by TCRdb after fastp trimmed the public reads at Q25, and only in-frame beta chains were retained. Every CDR3 protein is listed once, alongside the most common genes and DNA of its rows. TCRdb, not the authors, supplied the V and J calls. Here the sample has about 840,000 distinct CDR3 sequences; over 35% occur a single time. The top ten hold around 9.3% of the sample.

Stable Graves' hyperthyroidism was defined as no progression to ophthalmopathy during 18 months of follow-up. Hyperthyroidism patients were newly diagnosed, had a disease duration of under 2 months, and were aged 18 to 65 years. Patients with uncontrolled infections, other autoimmune diseases, pregnancy or lactation were excluded. Diagnoses were based on clinical symptoms, serum thyroxine and TRAb, thyroid ultrasound and orbital computed tomography. PBMCs were isolated from about 9.2 ml of fresh peripheral blood by Ficoll-Paque density gradient centrifugation. Trizol reagent was used to extract total RNA, and RNA quality was then checked on an Agilent 2100 Bioanalyzer.

The material sequenced was blood. The rearrangement joined TRBV5-1 to TRBJ1-1, with no confidently assigned D gene. The sequence was collected from a man aged 18 to 35 with Graves' hyperthyroidism. This receptor carries the CDR3 CASSLDGSHTEAFF. The DNA sequence follows: TGCGCCAGCAGCTTGGACGGCAGCCACACTGAAGCTTTCTTT.